The clone carrying this T cell receptor (beta chain) has a handful of counts. These data are taken from a study of response to subunit inactivated influenza vaccine. TCRdb passed the RT-PCR reads through MiXCR, listing each CDR3 protein once. The table includes roughly 670,000 distinct CDR3 sequences, around 15% detected once. Germline assignment: CDR1 SGHTA and CDR2 FQGNSA. Trimming took off 5 bases at V and 2 bases at J, with 13 bases between the two ends. The CDR3 runs to 14 residues. The TCR originated in a man between 50 and 59 years old who received an inactivated influenza vaccine. The starting material was PBMCs from blood, obtained less than 15 days before vaccination. The V and J genes are TRBV7-2 and TRBJ2-7, with a possible D match to TRBD2 (5 bases). The CDR3 sequence is CASSTGRGPYEQYF. The CDR3, as DNA: TGTGCCAGCAGCACCGGCCGGGGTCCCTACGAGCAGTACTTC.